This T cell receptor beta chain comes out of a study of control samples from healthy donors and cancer patients. Sequencing was performed with immunoSEQ multiplex PCR; in TCRdb, only in-frame clones are kept and a portion is missing. The table has just under 75,000 clones, about 88% seen once; the top ten hold 4%. This TCR came from a woman between 50 and 59 years old in good health. Source material: blood.

The CDR3 nucleotides are TGCAGCGTTCGACGACGGGGGACGAAGTACCAAGAGACCCAGTACTTC. Residues: CSVRRRGTKYQETQYF. V usage is TRBV29-1 and J usage is TRBJ2-5; D might be TRBD2 (6 bases). Trimming cost V 5 bases and J 0 bases, with 19 bases left between them. Germline CDR1 reads SQVTM; CDR2 reads ANQGSEA. This CDR3 is built from 16 residues.